These 22 T cell receptor beta chains were all obtained from the same sample, sequenced in a study of T cell changes during pregnancy in multiple sclerosis. This table comes from immunoSEQ multiplex PCR, and its TCRdb copy is limited to in-frame clones, with some not included. Of some 60,000 clones in the sample, 90% are singletons; the top ten hold around 2%. Material: peripheral blood, obtained in the first trimester of pregnancy. The receptors derive from a female donor in good health, enrolled as a control in a pregnancy study.

The chain combines TRBV9 with TRBJ2-3; 12 nucleotides match TRBD2. This CDR3 has 16 residues. Germline assignment: CDR1 SGDLS and CDR2 YYNGEE. Losses at the gene ends were 3 bases for V and 4 bases for J; bases not matched to a gene: 6. The CDR3 coding sequence is TGTGCCAGCAGCGGGCTAGCGGGGGGGCCCCCAGATACGCAGTATTTT. This codes for CASSGLAGGPPDTQYF.

The chain couples TRBV5-6 to TRBJ1-5; TRBD1 matches at 9 bases. Per germline, CDR1 SGHDT and CDR2 YYEEEE. V lost 3 bases, J lost 4 bases, and 5 bases stayed unmatched. CDR3 length: 15 residues. The CDR3: CASSWGTGLNQPQHF. CDR3 DNA sequence: TGTGCCAGCAGCTGGGGGACAGGGTTGAATCAGCCCCAGCATTTT. Filled out from reference TRBV5-6 and TRBJ1-5, the complete variable domain reads DAGVTQSPTHLIKTRGQQVTLRCSPKSGHDTVSWYQQALGQGPQFIFQYYEEEERQRGNFPDRFSGHQFPNYSSELNVNALLLGDSALYLCASSWGTGLNQPQHFGDGTRLSIL.

The V and J genes are TRBV6-1 and TRBJ2-2; D is perhaps TRBD1 (6 bases). Trimming removed 7 bases from V and 0 bases from J, with 12 bases in between. This CDR3 comprises 15 residues. Germline V gives CDR1 MNHNS, CDR2 SASEGT. CDR3 region: CASNLDSSNTGELFF. CDR3 DNA: TGTGCCAGCAATTTGGACAGTTCGAACACCGGGGAGCTGTTTTTT.

The chain joins TRBV28 to TRBJ2-4; 11 bases map to TRBD1. The CDR3 has 12 amino acids. J was trimmed by 8 bases and V by 8 bases; bases with no gene match: 2. Germline CDR1 is MDHEN and CDR2 is SYDVKM. In DNA, the CDR3 is TGTGCCAGCCAGGGACAGGGGGACATTCAGTACTTC. Its protein product is CASQGQGDIQYF.

CDR3 protein: CASSLTGTDYGYTF. The CDR3 DNA is TGCGCCAGCAGCTTGACAGGGACGGACTATGGCTACACCTTC. J is TRBJ1-2 and V is TRBV5-1; perhaps TRBD1 as D (6 bases). Per germline, CDR1 SGHRS and CDR2 YFSETQ. The CDR3 is 14 amino acids. Trimming took 1 base from V and 3 from J, leaving 10 bases between them.

V and J are TRBV9 and TRBJ2-3; weak D call: TRBD2 (7 bases). The germline V and J ends were trimmed by 4 bases and 1 base, with 16 bases remaining between them. The CDR3 extends over 16 amino acids. The germline V gene encodes CDR1 SGDLS and CDR2 YYNGEE. The CDR3 nucleotides read TGTGCCAGCAGCCGTAGGGGGAGCGGGGGCACAGATACGCAGTATTTT. This codes for CASSRRGSGGTDTQYF.

V is TRBV6-1 and J is TRBJ2-5; 8 nucleotides line up with TRBD1. The V gene's germline CDR1 is MNHNS and CDR2 SASEGT. V lost 6 bases and J lost 4; bases outside the gene matches: 1. The CDR3 runs to 12 residues. DNA of the CDR3: TGTGCCAGCAGGACAGGGGCAGAGACCCAGTACTTC. Protein product: CASRTGAETQYF.

The chain employs TRBV5-1 and TRBJ2-1; the match to TRBD2 covers 8 bases. Germline values: CDR1 SGHRS, CDR2 YFSETQ. The ends lost 1 base at V and 5 bases at J; junction bases unmatched: 8. The CDR3 sequence is 16 residues long. DNA for the CDR3: TGCGCCAGCAGCTTGTACGGCGGGAGGACACACAATGAGCAGTTCTTC. It yields the protein CASSLYGGRTHNEQFF.

This rearrangement joins TRBV6-5 to TRBJ2-3; perhaps TRBD2 as D (5 bases). The CDR3 is 15 residues long. The germline CDR1 and CDR2 sequences are MNHEY and SVGAGI. Trimming left V 7 bases short and J 8 bases short, with 22 bases between. Here the CDR3 DNA reads TGTGCCAGCACTCCCCGGGGATTTGGCCGTGGTACGCAGTATTTT. It is translated as CASTPRGFGRGTQYF.

This sequence joins TRBV10-3 and TRBJ2-6, with D possibly being TRBD1 (6 bases). Germline V gene sequence: CDR1 ENHRY, CDR2 SYGVKD. With 5 bases removed from V and 1 base from J, the gap between germline ends came to 6 bases. The CDR3 has 14 amino acids. The CDR3 is CAISTGSGANVLTF. As DNA, the CDR3 is TGTGCCATCAGTACAGGGTCTGGGGCCAACGTCCTGACTTTC.

CDR3 protein: CSAPRPGEQFF. CDR3 DNA sequence: TGCAGTGCCCCCAGGCCTGGTGAGCAGTTCTTC. The chain employs TRBV20-1 and TRBJ2-1; D gene ambiguous. The CDR3 runs 11 residues. The germline CDR1 and CDR2 sequences are DFQATT and SNEGSKA (reference sequence). V gave up 6 bases and J gave up 9 bases, with 12 bases separating them.

The V gene is TRBV18, the J gene TRBJ2-7; possible D gene TRBD2, 6 bases. Per germline, CDR1 KGHSH and CDR2 LQKENI. Trimming left V 3 bases short and J 5 bases short, with 20 bases between. This CDR3 region has 16 residues. The CDR3 DNA sequence: TGTGCCAGCTCACCGAAGAGGAGCGGGTTAAGGGACGAGCAGTACTTC. It encodes CASSPKRSGLRDEQYF.

This clone has a handful of counts. The chain links TRBV7-9 to TRBJ1-1; 7 bases match TRBD1. This CDR3 has 15 amino acids. From germline, CDR1 is SEHNR and CDR2 FQNEAQ (reference sequence). V lost 2 bases, J lost 3 bases, and 6 bases stayed unmatched. The CDR3 DNA sequence: TGTGCCAGCAGCTTACTACAGGGGTTCGACACTGAAGCTTTCTTT. Its translation: CASSLLQGFDTEAFF.

The V gene is TRBV13, the J gene TRBJ2-1, with 7 bases that match TRBD2. Germline V gene data show CDR1 as PRHDT and CDR2 as FYEKMQ (reference sequence). CDR3 length equals 12 residues. V lost 1 base, J lost 15 bases, and 6 bases stayed unmatched. Here the CDR3 DNA reads TGTGCCAGCAGCTTAGTTACGGGAGGTCTGTTCTTC. Translating gives CASSLVTGGLFF.

The V and J genes are TRBV5-4 and TRBJ2-1; tentative D call: TRBD2 (5 bases). The CDR3 has 14 amino acids. The germline CDR1 and CDR2 sequences are SGHNT and YYREEE (reference sequence). Trimming left V 4 bases short and J 5 bases short, with 13 bases between. The CDR3 loop reads CASSPEVGHNEQFF. DNA for the CDR3: TGTGCCAGCAGCCCGGAGGTCGGCCACAATGAGCAGTTCTTC.

The rearrangement links TRBV11-2 to TRBJ2-6; D remains unclear. The germline V gene has CDR1 SGHAT and CDR2 FQNNGV. The CDR3 contains 15 residues. V gave up 2 bases and J gave up 2 bases, with 7 bases separating them. This CDR3 reads CASSLPTPGANVLTF. CDR3 in DNA: TGTGCCAGCAGCTTACCGACTCCTGGGGCCAACGTCCTGACTTTC.

V usage is TRBV7-6 and J usage is TRBJ2-2; D is undetermined. The CDR3 runs to 17 residues. Germline assignment: CDR1 SGHVS and CDR2 FNYEAQ. The germline V and J ends were trimmed by 0 bases and 0 bases, with 11 bases remaining between them. CDR3 DNA sequence: TGTGCCAGCAGCTTAGCGGGTGTCAGGTCGAACACCGGGGAGCTGTTTTTT. It is translated as CASSLAGVRSNTGELFF.

J is TRBJ2-7 and V is TRBV9; no reliable D call. Deletions cut 3 bases from V and 7 bases from J, with 8 bases between. Germline V gene lookup returns CDR1 SGDLS and CDR2 YYNGEE. The CDR3 is made up of 11 amino acids. As DNA, the CDR3 is TGTGCCAGCAGCGGCCTCGGTGAGCAGTACTTC. Amino acid sequence: CASSGLGEQYF.

V usage is TRBV9 and J usage is TRBJ2-7; perhaps TRBD2 as D (7 bases). Germline-derived CDR1 and CDR2 are SGDLS and YYNGEE. The CDR3 runs 14 residues. V dropped 4 bases and J dropped 2 bases, with 13 bases sitting between them. The CDR3 nucleotides are TGTGCCAGCAGCCTAAGGGGGGGGGCCTACGAGCAGTACTTC. It yields the protein CASSLRGGAYEQYF.

The chain recombines TRBV19 with TRBJ2-7, with D tentatively TRBD1 (6 bases). V lost 5 bases and J lost 9, with 17 bases in between. The CDR3 sequence is 13 residues long. Per germline, CDR1 LNHDA and CDR2 SQIVND (reference sequence). CDR3 protein: CASSVTGIGGQYF. For the CDR3, the DNA is TGTGCCAGTAGTGTCACAGGGATAGGAGGGCAGTACTTC.

The rearrangement joins TRBV19 to TRBJ2-5, with TRBD1 matching 10 bases. Germline CDR1 and CDR2: LNHDA and SQIVND (reference sequence). The ends lost 3 bases at V and 7 bases at J; junction bases unmatched: 11. The CDR3 has 16 residues. The CDR3 sequence is CASSMLRDRGGGTQYF. CDR3 coding DNA: TGTGCCAGTAGTATGTTGCGGGACAGGGGAGGAGGGACCCAGTACTTC.

The chain carries TRBV28 and TRBJ2-7; D might be TRBD1 (6 bases). Trimming cost V 4 bases and J 2 bases, with 21 bases left between them. The CDR3 is 17 amino acids. Germline V lookup: CDR1 MDHEN, CDR2 SYDVKM. The CDR3 DNA is TGTGCCAGCAGTTCCCTCAACGTCGACAGGAACCCCTACGAGCAGTACTTC. Residues: CASSSLNVDRNPYEQYF.